One sample yielded the 21 T cell receptor beta chains listed below, sequenced in a study of type 1 regulatory T cells. TCRdb recomputed calls from the reads with MiXCR, one row per CDR3 protein. This sample has approximately 90,000 distinct CDR3 sequences, with 25% to 40% found just once. Sequenced sample: CD4+ T cells, either the whole sample or a sorted fraction (not recorded which). The origin of the receptors is a human donor in good health.

Details on this clonotype: The final CDR3 position lacks the conserved phenylalanine or tryptophan, pointing to a likely read error. This sequence joins TRBV7-6 and TRBJ2-7, with 8 positions matching TRBD1. Germline V gene lookup returns CDR1 SGHVS and CDR2 FNYEAQ. The CDR3 runs to 15 residues. J lost 0 bases, V lost 0 bases, and 1 base had no gene match. The CDR3 region has the DNA TGTGCCAGCAGCTTAGCCGGGACAGGCTCCTACGAGCAGTACTAC. Translation gives CASSLAGTGSYEQYY.

V and J are TRBV4-1 and TRBJ2-7, with D possibly being TRBD2 (5 bases). The V gene lost 2 bases and the J gene lost 2 bases, with 7 bases spanning the gap. Germline V gene lookup returns CDR1 MGHRA and CDR2 YSYEKL. CDR3 length: 13 amino acids. The CDR3 DNA reads TGCGCCAGCAGCCAACTACTAGCCTACGAGCAGTACTTC. Protein product: CASSQLLAYEQYF.

This chain connects TRBV18 to TRBJ2-7; 10 nucleotides line up with TRBD2. The CDR3 has 14 amino acids. The J segment lost 5 bases and the V segment lost 6 bases, leaving 7 bases of the junction unmatched. Germline V gene sequence: CDR1 KGHSH, CDR2 LQKENI. The CDR3 protein is CASSTAGGPNEQYF. CDR3 sequence (DNA): TGTGCCAGCTCCACAGCGGGAGGGCCCAACGAGCAGTACTTC.

In its sample, this clonotype was seen a few times. This sequence joins TRBV5-1 and TRBJ1-2; possible D gene TRBD1, 5 bases. Per germline, CDR1 SGHRS and CDR2 YFSETQ. V lost 2 bases to trimming and J lost 9 bases, with 11 bases between them. The CDR3 runs 12 residues. CDR3 DNA: TGCGCCAGCAGCTTCCAGGGCGGAAGCTACACCTTC. Translating gives CASSFQGGSYTF.

This clonotype was found a few times. J is TRBJ1-2 and V is TRBV7-9; D possibly corresponds to TRBD1 (5 bases). V was cut by 5 bases and J by 13 bases, with 14 bases left in between. This CDR3 is built from 11 residues. CDR1 and CDR2 from the germline V gene are SEHNR and FQNEAQ (reference sequence). The CDR3 DNA follows: TGTGCCAGCAGCCCGGGACCTTCAAGCACCTTC. Protein sequence: CASSPGPSSTF.

This clonotype came up a few times. This rearrangement joins TRBV11-3 to TRBJ2-1; 8 nucleotides align to TRBD2. Germline lookup yields CDR1 SGHNT and CDR2 YENEEA. The CDR3 sequence is 15 residues long. V was clipped by 0 bases and J by 10 bases; unmatched bases: 8. CDR3 bases: TGTGCCAGCAGCTTAGAGACCGGGAGGGCCGGGGAGCAGTTCTTC. It encodes CASSLETGRAGEQFF.

This clonotype occurred a few times. V usage is TRBV5-1 and J usage is TRBJ2-3; a weak D match, TRBD2 (6 bases). CDR3 length: 15 residues. V was clipped by 5 bases and J by 5 bases, with 18 bases between them. CDR1 is SGHRS and CDR2 is YFSETQ in the germline V gene. CDR3 in amino acids: CASSPGRGSVDTQYF. Here the CDR3 DNA reads TGCGCCAGCAGTCCCGGACGGGGGAGCGTAGATACGCAGTATTTT.

This clonotype has more than one count but fewer than ten. This chain joins TRBV6-1 and TRBJ2-7; D might be TRBD1 (6 bases). V gave up 3 bases and J gave up 3 bases, with 12 bases separating them. This CDR3 has 14 amino acids. Germline lookup yields CDR1 MNHNS and CDR2 SASEGT. CDR3: CASSDGVGGYEQYF. CDR3 DNA: TGTGCCAGCAGTGACGGTGTAGGGGGCTACGAGCAGTACTTC.

This clonotype was counted a few times. The rearrangement joins TRBV28 to TRBJ2-5; D perhaps matches TRBD1 (6 bases). V was pared by 3 bases and J by 4 bases, with 12 bases between. Germline V gives CDR1 MDHEN, CDR2 SYDVKM. The length of the CDR3 is 14 residues. The chain's CDR3 is CASSFPDRIETQYF. The CDR3 coding sequence is TGTGCCAGCAGTTTCCCCGACAGGATAGAGACCCAGTACTTC.

This clonotype was detected a few times. J is TRBJ2-1 and V is TRBV15; 8 bases align to TRBD2. The junction had 6 bases not matched to a gene; V was cut back by 0 bases and J by 2 bases. CDR1 LNHNV and CDR2 YYDKDF come from the germline V gene (reference sequence). The CDR3 sequence is 17 residues long. This chain's CDR3 is CATSRESAGRAYNEQFF. CDR3 bases: TGTGCCACCAGCAGAGAATCGGCCGGGAGGGCCTACAATGAGCAGTTCTTC.

This clonotype was counted between two and nine times. The chain combines TRBV5-1 with TRBJ2-7; possible D gene TRBD1, 5 bases. Germline V gives CDR1 SGHRS, CDR2 YFSETQ. Trimming removed 7 bases from V and 0 bases from J, with 11 bases in between. The CDR3 runs 13 residues. This CDR3 is CASCQDISYEQYF. CDR3 nucleotide sequence: TGCGCCAGCTGCCAGGACATCTCCTACGAGCAGTACTTC.

This clonotype was detected many times. The chain links TRBV5-1 to TRBJ2-3; 11 bases are shared with TRBD2. V gave up 4 bases and J gave up 8 bases; unmatched junction bases: 9. The CDR3 totals 15 residues. CDR1 is SGHRS and CDR2 is YFSETQ in the germline V gene. The CDR3 DNA reads as TGCGCCAGCAGCCCGAAACTAGCGGGAGCCTCTACGCAGTATTTT. Protein sequence: CASSPKLAGASTQYF.

This clonotype was seen a few times. CDR3 nucleotides: TGTGCCAGCAGCCGACCCCCGGGACGGATTAATGAAAAACTGTTTTTT. Translating it yields CASSRPPGRINEKLFF. The chain carries TRBV6-2 or TRBV6-3 and TRBJ1-4; possible D gene TRBD1, 5 bases. Trimming stripped 6 bases from V and 4 bases from J, with 18 bases between. This CDR3 contains 16 residues. Germline V gene data show CDR1 as MNHEY and CDR2 as SVGEGT.

Only a few counts were recorded for this clonotype. DNA of the CDR3: TGTGCTAGTGGTTCGGGGACTGTCAATGAGCAGTTCTTC. It translates to CASGSGTVNEQFF. V gene TRBV12-5 combines with J gene TRBJ2-1; a possible D gene is TRBD2 (6 bases). CDR1 and CDR2 from the germline V gene are LGHNT and FRNRAP. The CDR3 runs to 13 residues. V shed 4 bases and J shed 6 bases, with 10 bases lying between them.

This clonotype was seen more than once but under ten times. The CDR3 DNA is TGTGCCAGCTCACCGTCTAGCGCGGAAGAGACCCAGTACTTC. This encodes CASSPSSAEETQYF. The V and J genes are TRBV18 and TRBJ2-5, with D tentatively TRBD2 (6 bases). V lost 3 bases to trimming and J lost 3 bases, with 11 bases between them. The CDR3 sequence is 14 residues long. Per germline, CDR1 KGHSH and CDR2 LQKENI.

The chain joins TRBV6-2 or TRBV6-3 to TRBJ2-2; perhaps TRBD2 as D (5 bases). The CDR3 totals 17 residues. V was shortened by 6 bases and J by 3 bases, with 20 bases between the two germline ends. Germline CDR1 and CDR2: MNHEY and SVGEGT. In nucleotides, the CDR3 is TGTGCCAGCAGCCGCACCCGGTCGGAGGTATACACCGGGGAGCTGTTTTTT. It yields the protein CASSRTRSEVYTGELFF.

By sample fraction, this clonotype is large (0.1 to 1%). The chain carries TRBV7-9 and TRBJ1-4; D unresolved. V lost 5 bases to trimming and J lost 6 bases, with 13 bases between them. The length of the CDR3 is 14 residues. In germline, CDR1 is SEHNR, CDR2 FQNEAQ (reference sequence). The CDR3 protein is CASSLRREDEKLFF. The CDR3 region has the DNA TGTGCCAGCAGCCTCCGTAGGGAGGATGAAAAACTGTTTTTT.

This rearrangement joins TRBV6-1 to TRBJ2-7; D remains ambiguous. Germline V gene sequence: CDR1 MNHNS, CDR2 SASEGT. This CDR3 spans 12 amino acids. Trimming took 6 bases from V and 0 from J, leaving 6 bases between them. This CDR3 is CASSGSSYEQYF. The CDR3 DNA reads as TGTGCCAGCAGCGGAAGCTCCTACGAGCAGTACTTC.

This clonotype was detected a few times. The rearrangement uses TRBV12-3 or TRBV12-4 and TRBJ2-3; TRBD2 aligns across 11 bases. The CDR3 extends over 15 amino acids. After removal of 10 bases from V and 5 bases from J, the junction contained 11 bases not matched to a gene. CDR3 nucleotide sequence: TGTGCCAACAGGACCGAACTAGCGGGAGAAGATACGCAGTATTTT. Encoded protein: CANRTELAGEDTQYF.

This clonotype turned up a few times. The CDR3 here is CSVAGNEQFF. In nucleotides, the CDR3 is TGCAGCGTTGCCGGCAATGAGCAGTTCTTC. V usage is TRBV29-1 and J usage is TRBJ2-1, with D unclear. Germline V CDR1 and CDR2: SQVTM, ANQGSEA. V was cut by 4 bases and J by 6 bases, with 4 bases left in between. The CDR3 contains 10 residues.

The gene calls are TRBV5-1 and TRBJ2-1, with 10 positions matching TRBD2. Germline values: CDR1 SGHRS, CDR2 YFSETQ. V dropped 4 bases and J dropped 2; count of bases not matched to a gene: 3. The CDR3 contains 15 residues. CDR3 nucleotide sequence: TGCGCCAGCAGCCAAACTAGCGGGACCTACAATGAGCAGTTCTTC. Its protein is CASSQTSGTYNEQFF.